This entry features one TCR beta chain sequence. This sample is part of a study of CD8 T cells in Susac syndrome. V was clipped by 6 bases and J by 3 bases; unmatched bases: 2. This CDR3 contains 12 residues. The germline V gene has CDR1 SNHLY and CDR2 FYNNEI. From blood CD8+ and CD4+ T cells, the TCR beta chain was sequenced. The authors negatively isolated CD8+ and CD4+ T cells and FACS-enriched TEMRA cells. Reverse transcription of roughly 0.5 to 1 ug RNA was carried out with random hexamers. The method of amplification for TCR beta CDR3 was immunoSEQ multiplex PCR, covering 54 Vbeta and 13 Jbeta. TCRdb redid the calling of the immunoSEQ multiplex PCR reads with MiXCR, one entry per CDR3 protein. This table holds 95,000 to 150,000 distinct CDR3 sequences, over 85% found once.

The sample consisted of CD8+ T cells from PBMCs. The J gene is TRBJ2-7, the V gene TRBV2; 7 bases fit TRBD1. The clonotype was recovered from a human donor with Susac syndrome. CDR3 sequence (DNA): TGTGCCAGCAGGACAGGGAGCTACGAGCAGTACTTC. Its protein is CASRTGSYEQYF.